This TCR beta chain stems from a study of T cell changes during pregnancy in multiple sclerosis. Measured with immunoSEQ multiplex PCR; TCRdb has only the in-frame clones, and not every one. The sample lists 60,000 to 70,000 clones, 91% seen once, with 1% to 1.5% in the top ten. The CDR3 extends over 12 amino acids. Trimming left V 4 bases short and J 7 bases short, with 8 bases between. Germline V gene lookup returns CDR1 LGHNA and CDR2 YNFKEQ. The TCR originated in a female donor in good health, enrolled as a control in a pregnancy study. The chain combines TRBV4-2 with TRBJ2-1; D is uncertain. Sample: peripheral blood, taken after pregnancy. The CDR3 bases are TGTGCCAGCAGCCCGCCGGGTAATGAGCAGTTCTTC. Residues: CASSPPGNEQFF.